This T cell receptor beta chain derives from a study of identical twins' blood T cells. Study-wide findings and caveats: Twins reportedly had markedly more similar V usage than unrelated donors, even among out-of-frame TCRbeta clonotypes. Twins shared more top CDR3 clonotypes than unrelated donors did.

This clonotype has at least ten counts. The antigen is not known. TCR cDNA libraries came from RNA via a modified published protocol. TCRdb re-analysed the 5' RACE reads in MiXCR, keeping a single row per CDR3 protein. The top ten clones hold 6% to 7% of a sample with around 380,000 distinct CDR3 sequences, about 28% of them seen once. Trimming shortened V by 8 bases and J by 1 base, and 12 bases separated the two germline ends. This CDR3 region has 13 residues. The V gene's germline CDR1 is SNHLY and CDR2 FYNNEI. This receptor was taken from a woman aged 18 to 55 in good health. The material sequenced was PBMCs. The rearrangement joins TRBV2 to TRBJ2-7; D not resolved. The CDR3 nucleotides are TGTGCCAGCTGGCAGTCGAATTCCTACGAGCAGTACTTC. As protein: CASWQSNSYEQYF.